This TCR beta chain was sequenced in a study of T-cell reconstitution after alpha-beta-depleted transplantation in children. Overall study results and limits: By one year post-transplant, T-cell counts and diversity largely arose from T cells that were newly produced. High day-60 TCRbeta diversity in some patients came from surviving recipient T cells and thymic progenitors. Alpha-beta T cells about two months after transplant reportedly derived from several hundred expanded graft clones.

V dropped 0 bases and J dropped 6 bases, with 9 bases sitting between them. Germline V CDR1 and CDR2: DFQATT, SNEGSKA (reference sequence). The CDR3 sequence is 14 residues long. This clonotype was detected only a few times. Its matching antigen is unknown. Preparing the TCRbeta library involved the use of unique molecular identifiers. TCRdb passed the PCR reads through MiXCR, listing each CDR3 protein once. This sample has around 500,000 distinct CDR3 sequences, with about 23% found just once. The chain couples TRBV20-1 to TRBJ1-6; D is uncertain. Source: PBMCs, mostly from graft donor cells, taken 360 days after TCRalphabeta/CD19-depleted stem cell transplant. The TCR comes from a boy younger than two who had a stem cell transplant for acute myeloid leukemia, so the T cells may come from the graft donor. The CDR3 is CSARDGGSNSPLHF. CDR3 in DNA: TGCAGTGCTAGAGATGGAGGGTCTAATTCACCCCTCCACTTT.